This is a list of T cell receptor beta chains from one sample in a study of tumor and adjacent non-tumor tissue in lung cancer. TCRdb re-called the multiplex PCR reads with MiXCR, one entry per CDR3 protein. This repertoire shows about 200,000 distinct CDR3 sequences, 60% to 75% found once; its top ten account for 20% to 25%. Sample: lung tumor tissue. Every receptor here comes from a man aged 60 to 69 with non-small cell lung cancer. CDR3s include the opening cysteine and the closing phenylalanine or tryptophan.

CSARETTASWSPLHF	TRBV20-1	TRBJ1-6
CVSSSGGRATRELFF	TRBV11-2	TRBJ2-2
CASSVLAGGRLNVQFF	TRBV11-3	TRBJ2-1
CASSYPLAQHF	TRBV6-2/TRBV6-3	TRBJ1-5
CASSLFGSSGRLYEQYF	TRBV28	TRBJ2-7
CASSQQAGSTDTQYF	TRBV5-4	TRBJ2-3
CASSLRTANYGYTF	TRBV5-6	TRBJ1-2
CSVGGTEDSYEQYF	TRBV29-1	TRBJ2-7
CASSYLSTAEELFF	TRBV6-5	TRBJ2-2
CSARDGKEGHNEKLFF	TRBV20-1	TRBJ1-4
CASSQGLPPRHYSYQQYF	TRBV4-2	TRBJ2-7
CSARSLVYGGEEAKNIQYF	TRBV20-1	TRBJ2-4
CASSLSLGLAGGRSGELFF	TRBV12-3/TRBV12-4	TRBJ2-2
CSVEEGFTNTEAFF	TRBV29-1	TRBJ1-1
CASSIQAGEIYNEQFF	TRBV6-5	TRBJ2-1
CASSHRSSGYGYTF	TRBV11-1	TRBJ1-2
CASSLLTDTQYF	TRBV5-6	TRBJ2-3
CSAGDHQGDGQPQHF	TRBV20-1	TRBJ1-5
CTSSSRRDNEKLFF	TRBV11-1	TRBJ1-4
CASSRTNGNYEQHF	TRBV4-1	TRBJ2-7
CASSHSGGATEELFF	TRBV6-5	TRBJ2-2
CAGSLTATYNEQFF	TRBV11-1	TRBJ2-1
CCGQHGNEQFF	TRBV20-1	TRBJ2-1
CTSSQEAVTGANVLTF	TRBV4-3	TRBJ2-6
CLRSLGWGDGYTF	TRBV11-2	TRBJ1-2
CASSQDLTGGADTLYF	TRBV4-2	TRBJ2-3
CASSHGVADNQPQHF	TRBV6-5	TRBJ1-5
CASSFSETGANEQFF	TRBV6-6	TRBJ2-1
CATTRTAQETQYF	TRBV12-3/TRBV12-4	TRBJ2-5
CSAVGTSGEARDTHYF	TRBV29-1	TRBJ2-3
CASGPHSGANVLTF	TRBV6-6	TRBJ2-6
CASSLKQVALSKAFF	TRBV11-2	TRBJ1-1
CSVRAGRDTLFNEQYF	TRBV20-1	TRBJ2-7
CSANPITGGYEQYF	TRBV20-1	TRBJ2-7
CSVVPSGGLSYNEQFF	TRBV29-1	TRBJ2-1
CASSYAANTEAFF	TRBV6-2/TRBV6-3	TRBJ1-1
CASSLGHSGETQYF	TRBV7-8	TRBJ2-5
CASSQLPRSGLIADTQYF	TRBV4-2	TRBJ2-3